The T cell receptor (beta chain) under discussion was sequenced for a study of graft-versus-host responses after intestinal transplantation. General study results and limits: Individuals who had graft-donor T cell macrochimerism had allografts that showed high graft-versus-host to host-versus-graft clonal ratios. GvH clones were identified in recipient marrow, with some first appearing in ileum or blood. Researchers found peak circulating GvH clone levels linked to early post-transplant HvG declines.

As regards this clone: Its antigen is undetermined.

Profiling relied on immunoSEQ multiplex PCR, and the TCRdb table lists in-frame clones only, not all of them. The sample yields 30,000 to 40,000 clones, about 95% seen once. This CDR3 contains 13 residues. Germline V gene data show CDR1 as SGHTA and CDR2 as FQGNSA. V shed 5 bases and J shed 8 bases, with 13 bases lying between them. This receptor was obtained from a human patient who received an intestinal transplant, so some T cells may come from the graft donor. Material: PBMCs, obtained 16 days after intestinal transplant. The rearrangement uses TRBV7-2 and TRBJ2-1; possibly TRBD2 for D (6 bases). Here the CDR3 DNA reads TGTGCCAGCAGCCGACTAGGGTACGATGAGCAGTTCTTC. This sequence encodes CASSRLGYDEQFF.